A single T cell receptor beta chain is shown here with its context. This table comes from immunoSEQ multiplex PCR, and its TCRdb copy is limited to in-frame clones, with some not included. The repertoire consists of about 150,000 clones, with under 85% occurring once and the leading ten covering over 8.5%. This CDR3 spans 16 amino acids. This sample is part of a study of blood T cell repertoires in COVID-19. The rearrangement joins TRBV12-2 to TRBJ2-3; TRBD2 is the table's D call and was not checked against the DNA. TRBV12-2 is annotated as a pseudogene. Material for sequencing was peripheral blood. The TCR originated in a man aged 50 to 60 with active or convalescent COVID-19. For the CDR3, the DNA is TGTGCAAGTCGCGAGATGCCGGGACTAGGCACAGATACGCAGTATTTT. Its protein product is CASREMPGLGTDTQYF.